This passage covers 2 T cell receptor beta chains from one sample sequenced in a study of identical twins. In TCRdb, the 5' RACE reads were re-called with MiXCR into one record per CDR3 protein. The table has hundreds of thousands of distinct CDR3 sequences, less than 25% seen once. The same sample was also used in a study of T cells expressing NK-cell markers.

Sequencing was done on a sample of CD4+ T cells sorted from blood. Receptors were obtained from a woman between 18 and 30 years old in good health.

The V call is TRBV7-9, the J call TRBJ2-2, with D possibly matching TRBD1 (5 bases). Trimming took 10 bases from V and 7 from J, leaving 16 bases between them. CDR1 and CDR2 (germline): SEHNR, FQNEAQ (reference sequence). The CDR3 runs 13 residues. CDR3 region: CAIPILRGGELFF. Here the CDR3 DNA reads TGTGCCATCCCAATACTAAGGGGCGGGGAGCTGTTTTTT.

For this clonotype: Since a much larger clone is just one base distant, this may be a read error. This sequence joins TRBV5-1 and TRBJ1-1; 7 nucleotides match TRBD1. Germline V lookup: CDR1 SGHRS, CDR2 YFSETQ. The CDR3 runs to 14 residues. The V segment lost 2 bases and the J segment 1 base; nucleotides outside the gene matches: 2. The CDR3 nucleotides are TGCGCCAGCAGCTTCGGACAGGAGAACACTGAAGCTTTCTTT. Its protein is CASSFGQENTEAFF.